The 20 T cell receptor beta chains below come from one sample, sequenced in a study of blood T cells in healthy people across ages. The second PCR ran about 6 to 11 cycles with a sample-barcoded 5' primer and J-beta primers. TCRdb fed the 5' RACE reads into MiXCR, producing one record per CDR3 protein. The repertoire holds about 1.7 million distinct CDR3 sequences, with 28% as singletons. Material: blood. Receptors were obtained from a woman aged 25 to 45 in good health.

The V call is TRBV7-2, the J call TRBJ2-3, with TRBD1 identical over 7 bases. The germline gives CDR1 SGHTA, CDR2 FQGNSA. Trimming cost V 6 bases and J 5 bases; bases outside gene matches: 5. CDR3 length: 13 amino acids. This CDR3 is CASSFDREDTQYF. The CDR3, as DNA: TGTGCCAGCAGTTTTGACAGGGAAGATACGCAGTATTTT.

This clonotype was counted at least ten times. Its ends do not fully match the called genes, so a read error is possible. The rearrangement uses TRBV7-2 and TRBJ2-1; D is unclear. The CDR3 length is 12 residues. Germline V lookup: CDR1 SGHTA, CDR2 FQGNSA. As DNA, the CDR3 is TGCGCCAGCAGCTTGGACCTCAATGAGCAGTTCTTC. Translation: CASSLDLNEQFF. Variable domain in full (rest from reference TRBV7-2 and TRBJ2-1): GAGVSQSPSNKVTEKGKDVELRCDPISGHTALYWYRQSLGQGLEFLIYFQGNSAPDKSGLPSDRFSAERTGGSVSTLTIQRTQQEDSAVYLCASSLDLNEQFFGPGTRLTVL.

This clonotype showed up just a few times. The rearrangement joins TRBV18 to TRBJ2-7; TRBD1 matches 8 bases. This CDR3 comprises 15 residues. Germline lookup yields CDR1 KGHSH and CDR2 LQKENI. V shed 3 bases and J 8 bases; nucleotides not matched to a gene: 12. CDR3 nucleotides: TGTGCCAGCTCACCTTCCGGGACAGGAGGTTATAAGCAGTACTTC. Protein product: CASSPSGTGGYKQYF. Complete variable domain (other parts from reference TRBV18 and TRBJ2-7): NAGVMQNPRHLVRRRGQEARLRCSPMKGHSHVYWYRQLPEEGLKFMVYLQKENIIDESGMPKERFSAEFPKEGPSILRIQQVVRGDSAAYFCASSPSGTGGYKQYFGPGTRLTVT.

The rearrangement uses TRBV4-3 and TRBJ2-1, with 7 bases lining up with TRBD2. The V segment lost 3 bases and the J segment 1 base; nucleotides outside the gene matches: 3. The germline V gene encodes CDR1 LGHNA and CDR2 YSLEER. The CDR3 spans 15 residues. The chain's CDR3 is CASSHGGRSYNEQFF. The CDR3 DNA reads TGCGCCAGCAGCCACGGCGGGAGATCCTACAATGAGCAGTTCTTC.

The CDR3 sequence: CASSFGLAGPNEQFF. The CDR3 DNA reads TGTGCCAGCAGCTTCGGACTAGCGGGACCTAATGAGCAGTTCTTC. This chain uses TRBV9 with TRBJ2-1, with 12 bases fitting TRBD2. The CDR3 contains 15 residues. Trimming at V came to 4 bases and at J to 7 bases, leaving 6 bases not matched to a gene. The germline CDR1 and CDR2 sequences are SGDLS and YYNGEE.

This clonotype has more than one count but fewer than ten. The chain recombines TRBV7-2 with TRBJ1-2; 9 positions agree with TRBD1. The CDR3 is 16 residues long. The germline V gene encodes CDR1 SGHTA and CDR2 FQGNSA. V shed 2 bases and J 8 bases; nucleotides not matched to a gene: 12. DNA for the CDR3: TGTGCCAGCAGCTTATCTGGGATAGGGACAGGGAAGGGCTACACCTTC. Translated: CASSLSGIGTGKGYTF.

This clonotype was observed a few times. This sequence joins TRBV5-4 and TRBJ1-1, with a tentative D call TRBD1 (6 bases). Germline values: CDR1 SGHNT, CDR2 YYREEE (reference sequence). This CDR3 is built from 14 residues. V was trimmed by 3 bases and J by 2 bases, leaving 11 bases between them. CDR3 sequence reads: CASSSIGGNTEAFF. In DNA, the CDR3 is TGTGCCAGCAGCTCCATAGGGGGAAACACTGAAGCTTTCTTT.

The J gene is TRBJ2-7, the V gene TRBV28; 9 positions match TRBD1. The CDR3 has 15 amino acids. V lost 4 bases and J lost 5; bases outside the gene matches: 9. Germline V gene sequence: CDR1 MDHEN, CDR2 SYDVKM. The CDR3 reads CASSSSGTGSHEQYF. Here the CDR3 DNA reads TGTGCCAGCAGTTCATCCGGGACAGGGTCCCACGAGCAGTACTTC. The whole variable domain, remainder taken from reference TRBV28 and TRBJ2-7, is DVKVTQSSRYLVKRTGEKVFLECVQDMDHENMFWYRQDPGLGLRLIYFSYDVKMKEKGDIPEGYSVSREKKERFSLILESASTNQTSMYLCASSSSGTGSHEQYFGPGTRLTVT.

The table lists this clonotype with a few counts. V gene TRBV7-8 combines with J gene TRBJ2-1; 10 bases line up with TRBD2. CDR1 and CDR2 from the germline V gene are SGHVS and FQNEAQ. V lost 8 bases, J lost 10 bases, and 14 bases stayed unmatched. The CDR3 loop spans 15 amino acids. The CDR3 here is CASFEGSGRAREQFF. The CDR3 coding sequence is TGTGCCAGCTTTGAGGGGAGCGGGAGGGCCAGGGAGCAGTTCTTC.

This clonotype was detected ten times or more. The chain links TRBV6-5 to TRBJ2-7; no definite D call. This CDR3 region has 13 residues. Between the trimmed V and J ends, which lost 5 bases and 0 bases, there was a span of 8 bases. Germline V lookup: CDR1 MNHEY, CDR2 SVGAGI. CDR3 residues: CASSPGPSYEQYF. CDR3 DNA sequence: TGTGCCAGCAGTCCAGGTCCCTCCTACGAGCAGTACTTC.

CDR3 sequence: CASSVQETQFF. Written as DNA, the CDR3 is TGTGCCAGCAGCGTTCAAGAGACCCAGTTCTTC. This chain joins TRBV9 and TRBJ2-1; no reliable D call. The V end lost 2 bases, the J end lost 13 bases, and 10 bases lay between the germline ends. This CDR3 comprises 11 residues. Germline V gene data show CDR1 as SGDLS and CDR2 as YYNGEE.

There are a few counts of this clonotype. The gene calls are TRBV20-1 and TRBJ2-4, with TRBD2 matching 14 bases. With 2 bases clipped from V and 13 bases from J, the junction kept 16 bases outside the gene matches. The CDR3 totals 17 residues. Germline loops: CDR1 DFQATT, CDR2 SNEGSKA (reference sequence). CDR3 bases: TGCAGTGCTAGAAGACTAGCGGGAGGGGACTCCTACAATGAGCAGTACTTC. It specifies CSARRLAGGDSYNEQYF.

This clonotype was observed at least ten times. The chain links TRBV13 to TRBJ2-5, with a weak D call TRBD1 (6 bases). The CDR3 sequence is 13 residues long. Germline-derived CDR1 and CDR2 are PRHDT and FYEKMQ (reference sequence). With 3 bases removed from V and 3 bases from J, the gap between germline ends came to 8 bases. The CDR3 coding sequence is TGTGCCAGCAGCTTGCACAGGGAAGAGACCCAGTACTTC. Translation: CASSLHREETQYF.

Worth noting for this clonotype: This likely reflects a read error, since a far larger clone is one base away. The genes are TRBV7-9 and TRBJ2-7, with D uncertain. The CDR3 runs 10 residues. Germline-derived CDR1 and CDR2 are SEHNR and FQNEAQ (reference sequence). The CDR3 region is CAGSLDEQYF. CDR3 sequence (DNA): TGTGCCGGCAGCTTAGACGAGCAGTACTTC.

This clonotype has only a few counts. A much bigger clone sits one base away, suggesting this may be a read error. The gene calls are TRBV7-2 and TRBJ2-7, with TRBD2 identical over 10 bases. This CDR3 spans 15 amino acids. Trimming removed 8 bases from V and 0 bases from J; junction bases left unmatched: 7. CDR1 and CDR2 from the germline V gene are SGHTA and FQGNSA. The CDR3 here is CASGVAGGFSYEQYF. In DNA, the CDR3 is TGTGCCAGCGGGGTAGCGGGAGGATTCTCCTACGAGCAGTACTTC.

The chain employs TRBV25-1 and TRBJ2-5, with 8 nucleotides matching TRBD2. Unmatched junction bases numbered 6, after V lost 3 bases and J lost 3 bases. This CDR3 is built from 15 residues. CDR1 is MGHDK and CDR2 is SYGVNS in the germline V gene. Written as DNA, the CDR3 is TGTGCCAGCAGTGATACCGGGAGGGCCAAAGAGACCCAGTACTTC. Amino acid sequence: CASSDTGRAKETQYF.

The chain combines TRBV12-3 or TRBV12-4 with TRBJ1-1, with D maybe TRBD1 (6 bases). This CDR3 spans 14 amino acids. V shed 7 bases and J shed 4 bases, with 16 bases lying between them. CDR3 DNA: TGTGCCAGCACTCCCGGGACATACCTCACTGAAGCTTTCTTT. It translates to CASTPGTYLTEAFF.

Remarks on this clonotype: It may be a read error: a sequence one base away is much more abundant. The chain joins TRBV20-1 to TRBJ1-2; no clear D gene. Trimming pared 7 bases from V and 4 bases from J, leaving 16 bases between. Germline assignment: CDR1 DFQATT and CDR2 SNEGSKA (reference sequence). The CDR3 contains 13 residues. The CDR3 spells CSVRPSALYGYTF. CDR3 bases: TGCAGTGTTAGGCCTTCCGCGCTCTATGGCTACACCTTC.

This clonotype came up many times. The chain joins TRBV6-5 to TRBJ1-4; perhaps TRBD1 as D (5 bases). The germline gives CDR1 MNHEY, CDR2 SVGAGI. With 8 bases removed from V and 5 bases from J, the gap between germline ends came to 15 bases. The CDR3 consists of 14 residues. CDR3 residues: CASGGVGSNEKLFF. The CDR3 region has the DNA TGTGCCAGCGGAGGGGTGGGCAGCAATGAAAAACTGTTTTTT.

With regard to this clonotype: One base away lies a much larger clone, so this may be a sequencing read error. This chain connects TRBV9 to TRBJ2-5; D not certain. Germline V gene data show CDR1 as SGDLS and CDR2 as YYNGEE. The CDR3 length is 15 residues. Here the CDR3 reads CASSVATAYQETRYF. CDR3 DNA: TGTGCCAGCAGCGTAGCCACGGCCTACCAAGAGACCCGGTACTTC.